This is a list of T cell receptor beta chains from one sample in a study of blood T cell repertoires in COVID-19. Assay: immunoSEQ multiplex PCR; the TCRdb copy retains only in-frame clones and omits some. The sample contains about 300,000 clones, approximately 84% of which appear only once. Sequenced input: peripheral blood. These receptors all come from a human donor with COVID-19, enrolled during active disease. The donor label of this sample is uncertain. The CDR3 runs from the conserved cysteine through the conserved F or W. The order of the fields is D gene, clone size, V gene, J gene, CDR3 DNA, CDR3 protein. The D gene is left open where the match is weak. Clone size is given for some rows only: seen once, a few or many times, or a class if the clone is expanded.

TRBD1	.	TRBV6-2/TRBV6-3	TRBJ2-7	TGTGCCAGCAGTCCAGGGGGCTCGAACGAGCAGTACTTC	CASSPGGSNEQYF
TRBD2	.	TRBV7-8	TRBJ2-3	TGTGCCAGCAGCAACCTAGCGGGGCTTAGCACAGATACGCAGTATTTT	CASSNLAGLSTDTQYF
.	.	TRBV9	TRBJ1-5	TGTGCCAGCAGCGAGTACGGGGGGAATCAGCCCCAGCATTTT	CASSEYGGNQPQHF
TRBD2	.	TRBV5-4	TRBJ2-1	TGTGCCAGCAGCTTGACTAGCGGGAGTAGGAATGAGCAGTTCTTC	CASSLTSGSRNEQFF
TRBD2	.	TRBV4-3	TRBJ2-1	TGCGCCAGCAGTCTTAGCGGGAGGGAATACAATGAGCAGTTCTTC	CASSLSGREYNEQFF
.	.	TRBV7-9	TRBJ1-1	TGTGCCATCCCCGGGGGGTCGAACACTGAAGCTTTCTTT	CAIPGGSNTEAFF
TRBD2	.	TRBV6-4	TRBJ2-3	TGTGCCAGCAGTGAGGAACTAGCGGGGACAGATACGCAGTATTTT	CASSEELAGTDTQYF
TRBD2	.	TRBV5-1	TRBJ2-1	TGCGCCAGCAGTTCAACGCCCCCCGGTTTAGCGGGGACCTACAATGAGCAGTTCTTC	CASSSTPPGLAGTYNEQFF
.	.	TRBV3-1/TRBV3-2	TRBJ1-4	TGTGCCAGCAGCCAACACGGTGAAAAACTGTTTTTT	CASSQHGEKLFF
.	.	TRBV21-1	TRBJ1-5	TGTGCCAGCAGCGCGAAGGCGAGGGGCAATCAGCCCCAGCATTTT	CASSAKARGNQPQHF
.	.	TRBV6-4	TRBJ1-1	TGTGCCAGCAGTGCGGGGGGGCGCGGCACTGAAGCTTTCTTT	CASSAGGRGTEAFF
TRBD1	.	TRBV29-1	TRBJ2-3	TGCAGCGTTCCGGGACAGGGGACAGATACGCAGTATTTT	CSVPGQGTDTQYF
TRBD2	once	TRBV19	TRBJ2-2	TGTGCCAGTAGTATCGGGGCGACGGGAGGGCATGTCGGGGAGCTGTTTTTT	CASSIGATGGHVGELFF
TRBD1	.	TRBV9	TRBJ1-5	TGTGCCAGCAGCGCCGACAGGGTCCGGTTGCCCCAGCATTTT	CASSADRVRLPQHF
.	.	TRBV2	TRBJ1-2	TGTGCCAGCAGGGGCCAGGGCTATGGCTACACCTTC	CASRGQGYGYTF
TRBD2	.	TRBV7-8	TRBJ2-1	TGTGCCAGCAGCTTAGCTTCGGGGGGGCACAATGAGCAGTTCTTC	CASSLASGGHNEQFF
TRBD1	.	TRBV15	TRBJ2-5	TGTGCCACCAGCAGAGAGGGGACAGAAGAGACCCAGTACTTC	CATSREGTEETQYF
.	.	TRBV19	TRBJ2-7	TGTGCCAGTAGTATAGATCGGGACATCTCCTACGAGCAGTACTTC	CASSIDRDISYEQYF
TRBD1	.	TRBV12-3/TRBV12-4	TRBJ1-2	TGTGCCAGCAGCCAAGGGGGCCTACATGGCTACACCTTC	CASSQGGLHGYTF
TRBD1	.	TRBV7-6	TRBJ2-2	TGTGCCAGCAGTCTAGTCAGGGGGCAAACCGGGGAGCTGTTTTTT	CASSLVRGQTGELFF
.	.	TRBV3-1/TRBV3-2	TRBJ1-6	TGTGCCAGCAGCCAGACCCAGCGCAATTCACCCCTCCACTTT	CASSQTQRNSPLHF
.	.	TRBV6-5	TRBJ1-1	TGTGCCAGCAGCCCCAGGGCGTATTACACTGAAGCTTTCTTT	CASSPRAYYTEAFF
.	.	TRBV9	TRBJ2-1	TGTGCCAGCAGCATGCGACAGGGAGGTGACAATGAGCAGTTCTTC	CASSMRQGGDNEQFF
.	.	TRBV2	TRBJ2-1	TGTGCCAGCAGTGAACGGAGTAGCTACAATGAGCAGTTCTTC	CASSERSSYNEQFF
.	.	TRBV30	TRBJ1-1	TGTGCCTGGACCTTACCGAAGGGTGGCGGGGACACTGAAGCTTTCTTT	CAWTLPKGGGDTEAFF
.	.	TRBV3-1/TRBV3-2	TRBJ1-5	TGTGCCAGCAGCCTAACGACGGGGAATCAGCCCCAGCATTTT	CASSLTTGNQPQHF
TRBD1	.	TRBV27	TRBJ1-1	TGTGCCAGCAGTTCCCGGACAGGGAGTGAAGCTTTCTTT	CASSSRTGSEAFF